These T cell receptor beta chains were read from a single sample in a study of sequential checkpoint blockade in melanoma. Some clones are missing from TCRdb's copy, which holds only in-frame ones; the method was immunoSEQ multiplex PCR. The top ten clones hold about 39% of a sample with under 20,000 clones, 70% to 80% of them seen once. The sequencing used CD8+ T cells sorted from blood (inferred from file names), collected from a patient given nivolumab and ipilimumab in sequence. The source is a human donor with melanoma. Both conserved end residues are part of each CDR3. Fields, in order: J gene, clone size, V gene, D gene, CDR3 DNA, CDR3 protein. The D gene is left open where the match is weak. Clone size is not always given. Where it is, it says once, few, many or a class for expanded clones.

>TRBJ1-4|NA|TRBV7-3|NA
TGTGCCAGCAGCTTAGTATTCTTGGGTTTGTTAAGAGGTCGAGCAACTAATGAAAAACTGTTTTTT
CASSLVFLGLLRGRATNEKLFF
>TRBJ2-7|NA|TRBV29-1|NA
TGCAGCGTTGCAGCAGGATCCTACGAGCAGTACTTC
CSVAAGSYEQYF
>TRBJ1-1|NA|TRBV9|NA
TGTGCCAGCAGCGAAACAGGAGCCCTCACTGAAGCTTTCTTT
CASSETGALTEAFF
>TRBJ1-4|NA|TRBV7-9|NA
TGTGCCAGCAGCCCCCCGGGATCGGAAAAACTGTTTTTT
CASSPPGSEKLFF
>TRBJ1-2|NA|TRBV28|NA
TGTGCCAGCAGTTGGGGCGGCGGCGGCTACACCTTC
CASSWGGGGYTF
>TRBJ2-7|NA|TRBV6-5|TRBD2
TGTGCCAGCAGCCTTGAGGCGGGAGACTCCTACGAGCAGTACTTC
CASSLEAGDSYEQYF
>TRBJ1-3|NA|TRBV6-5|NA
TGTGCCAGCAGTTACTCGCACGGGTCTGGAAACACCATATATTTT
CASSYSHGSGNTIYF
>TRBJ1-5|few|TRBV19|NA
TGTGCCAGTAGTACCCGGGACTTCAATCAGCCCCAGCATTTT
CASSTRDFNQPQHF
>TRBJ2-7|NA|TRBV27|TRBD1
TGTGCCAGCTCGCCCCCGGGACAGGGTGCCTACGAGCAGTACTTC
CASSPPGQGAYEQYF
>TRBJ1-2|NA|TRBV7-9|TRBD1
TGTGCCAGCAGCCCCAGTTGGGACAGGGAGAACTATGGCTACACCTTC
CASSPSWDRENYGYTF
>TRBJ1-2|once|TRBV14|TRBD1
TGTGCCAGCAGCCACACAGGGGGTCCGCCGGATGGCTACACCTTC
CASSHTGGPPDGYTF
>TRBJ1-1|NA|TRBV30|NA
TGTGCCTGGAGTTCCCCCCCGGGAGAGGCTTTCTTT
CAWSSPPGEAFF
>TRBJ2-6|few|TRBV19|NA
TGCCTGTCAGCGCAGTCACACTCTGGGGCCAACGTCCTGACTTTC
CLSAQSHSGANVLTF
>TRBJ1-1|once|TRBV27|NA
TGTGCCAGCAGTTTCTCCTCCGAGCGGTTGAACACTGAAGCTTTCTTT
CASSFSSERLNTEAFF
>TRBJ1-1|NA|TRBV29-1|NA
TGCAGCGCTCGAGGAGGGAACACTGAAGCTTTCTTT
CSARGGNTEAFF
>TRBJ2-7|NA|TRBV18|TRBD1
TGTGCCAGCTCACCCGTCCCCGGGACAGGGTCCTACGAGCAGTACTTC
CASSPVPGTGSYEQYF
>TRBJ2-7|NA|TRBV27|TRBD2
TGTGCCAGCAGTCCCGGACTAGCGAAGGAGCAGTACTTC
CASSPGLAKEQYF
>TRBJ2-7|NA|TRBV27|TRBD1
TGTGCCAGCAGCCGACAGGGGTACGAGCAGTACTTC
CASSRQGYEQYF
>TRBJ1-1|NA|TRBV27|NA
TGTGCCAGCAGTTGGACTACAGCGAACACTGAAGCTTTCTTT
CASSWTTANTEAFF
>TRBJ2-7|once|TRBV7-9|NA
TGTGCCAGCAGCTTAGGGGGCGGTATCGGCGAGCAGTACTTC
CASSLGGGIGEQYF
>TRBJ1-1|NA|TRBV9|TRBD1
TGTGCCAGCAGCGTAGGGAGGGGGCTGGCGGACGAAGCTTTCTTT
CASSVGRGLADEAFF
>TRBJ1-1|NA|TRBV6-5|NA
TGTGCCAGCAGTGGCAGGGATCAGAACACTGAAGCTTTCTTT
CASSGRDQNTEAFF
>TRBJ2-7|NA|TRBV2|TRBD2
TGTGCCAGCAGTGAAGCGCTTTCCAGCGGGAGTTTTATCTACGAGCAGTACTTC
CASSEALSSGSFIYEQYF
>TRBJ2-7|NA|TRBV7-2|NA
TGTGCCAGCAGCTCGAGGGAGGCCTACGAGCAGTACTTC
CASSSREAYEQYF
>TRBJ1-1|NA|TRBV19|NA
TGTGCCAGTACGTTCGGGACTTTGAACACTGAAGCTTTCTTT
CASTFGTLNTEAFF
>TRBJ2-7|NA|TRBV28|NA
TGTGCCAGCAGAATTGGGCTGAAAAGCTCCTACGAACAGTACTTC
CASRIGLKSSYEQYF
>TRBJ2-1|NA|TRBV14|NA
TGTGCCAGCAGCTCCTGGGAGGATTCCTACAATGAGCAGTTCTTC
CASSSWEDSYNEQFF